The 16 T cell receptor beta chains presented below share a single source sample, sequenced in a study of blood T cells in healthy people across ages. Combining a sample-barcoded 5' primer with a J-beta primer mix, a second PCR ran for 7 to 11 cycles. A single record per CDR3 protein comes from TCRdb applying MiXCR to the 5' RACE reads. Of more than 600,000 distinct CDR3 sequences in the sample, roughly 25% were seen once. These data also formed part of another study, on T cells of mothers and their children.

The sequencing sample was made of blood. The receptor set was obtained from a boy under 18 in good health.

V is TRBV27 and J is TRBJ2-1; no clear D gene. The CDR3 length is 14 residues. Germline V gene sequence: CDR1 MNHEY, CDR2 SMNVEV (reference sequence). V shed 5 bases and J shed 5 bases, with 13 bases lying between them. The CDR3: CASSISLVNNEQFF. CDR3 DNA: TGTGCCAGCAGTATCTCCCTAGTCAACAATGAGCAGTTCTTC.

This chain connects TRBV14 to TRBJ1-1, with D possibly matching TRBD1 (5 bases). Germline V gene data show CDR1 as SGHDN and CDR2 as FVKESK. The V gene lost 0 bases and the J gene lost 5 bases, with 13 bases spanning the gap. The CDR3 is made up of 15 amino acids. The CDR3 nucleotides are TGTGCCAGCAGCCAAGATCAACGGGGGAGGACTGAAGCTTTCTTT. It specifies CASSQDQRGRTEAFF.

This clonotype came up a few times. The V call is TRBV29-1, the J call TRBJ2-5; 9 bases match TRBD1. Germline V CDR1 and CDR2: SQVTM, ANQGSEA. The ends lost 6 bases at V and 1 base at J; junction bases unmatched: 6. The CDR3 spans 14 residues. The CDR3 is CSVTGTGSQETQYF. CDR3 bases: TGCAGCGTAACCGGGACAGGGTCCCAAGAGACCCAGTACTTC.

This clonotype was counted many times. This chain links TRBV3-1 with TRBJ2-7, with TRBD1 matching over 9 bases. The CDR3 contains 15 residues. Germline CDR1 is LGHDT and CDR2 is YNNKEL (reference sequence). After removal of 4 bases from V and 3 bases from J, the junction contained 7 bases not matched to a gene. The CDR3 nucleotides read TGTGCCAGCAGCCTAGGGACAGGGAGGCTCTACGAGCAGTACTTC. This gives the protein CASSLGTGRLYEQYF.

Comments on this clonotype: An end of the junction differs from the germline gene, which may be a read error. V and J are TRBV13 and TRBJ1-4; 7 nucleotides agree with TRBD1. Looked up from germline, CDR1 is PRHDT and CDR2 is FYEKMQ (reference sequence). The CDR3 runs to 17 residues. The CDR3 DNA reads as TGTGCCAGCAGCCTAGGAGATGGGACAGCCGTCGTTGAAAAACTGTTTTTT. This encodes CASSLGDGTAVVEKLFF.

The chain carries TRBV5-1 and TRBJ2-3; possibly TRBD2 for D (6 bases). The CDR3 loop spans 18 amino acids. With 0 bases removed from V and 3 bases from J, the gap between germline ends came to 20 bases. CDR1 and CDR2 from the germline V gene are SGHRS and YFSETQ. DNA for the CDR3: TGCGCCAGCAGCTTGGGTTCCGGACTACGGTCCGAGACAGATACGCAGTATTTT. Amino acids: CASSLGSGLRSETDTQYF.

The V call is TRBV24-1, the J call TRBJ2-3; D possibly uses TRBD1 or TRBD2 (7 bases each). Germline V CDR1 and CDR2: KGHDR, SFDVKD. Trimming removed 5 bases at V and 3 bases at J, with 23 bases between. CDR3 length: 18 amino acids. The CDR3: CATSGAPGGELSTDTQYF. CDR3 DNA sequence: TGTGCCACCAGTGGGGCCCCAGGGGGGGAGCTGAGTACAGATACGCAGTATTTT.

The table lists this clonotype with a few counts. The DNA for the CDR3 is TGTGCCAGCAGTGTGAGGGGGCGCGGAAATGAGCAGTTCTTC. Residues: CASSVRGRGNEQFF. V and J are TRBV28 and TRBJ2-1; 7 bases match TRBD1. The V and J ends lost 5 bases and 7 bases, in that order; junction bases with no gene match: 8. The CDR3 is made up of 14 amino acids. Germline values: CDR1 MDHEN, CDR2 SYDVKM. The variable domain in full, with the rest retrieved from reference TRBV28 and TRBJ2-1, is DVKVTQSSRYLVKRTGEKVFLECVQDMDHENMFWYRQDPGLGLRLIYFSYDVKMKEKGDIPEGYSVSREKKERFSLILESASTNQTSMYLCASSVRGRGNEQFFGPGTRLTVL.

J is TRBJ2-7 and V is TRBV25-1, with a weak D call TRBD1 (6 bases). Trimming took off 9 bases at V and 7 bases at J, with 16 bases between the two ends. Looked up from germline, CDR1 is MGHDK and CDR2 is SYGVNS. The CDR3 spans 12 residues. For the CDR3, the DNA is TGTGCCAGTAGCAGGGGTACAGGTGAGCAGTACTTC. Amino acids: CASSRGTGEQYF.

This clonotype was observed a few times. The V gene is TRBV5-1, the J gene TRBJ2-1; TRBD2 matches at 7 bases. Germline V CDR1 and CDR2: SGHRS, YFSETQ. The V and J ends lost 4 bases and 1 base, in that order; junction bases with no gene match: 8. The CDR3 covers 16 residues. Here the CDR3 reads CASSPPLGGSYNEQFF. The CDR3 DNA sequence: TGCGCCAGCAGCCCCCCCCTGGGGGGGTCCTACAATGAGCAGTTCTTC.

This clonotype has more than one count but fewer than ten. This chain uses TRBV4-2 with TRBJ1-2; 7 bases match TRBD1. The germline CDR1 and CDR2 sequences are LGHNA and YNFKEQ. This CDR3 comprises 15 residues. After removal of 1 base from V and 2 bases from J, the junction contained 4 bases not matched to a gene. CDR3 protein: CASSQGGQENYGYTF. In nucleotides, the CDR3 is TGTGCCAGCAGCCAAGGTGGACAGGAGAACTATGGCTACACCTTC.

The rearrangement links TRBV12-3 or TRBV12-4 to TRBJ2-5; D not certain. The V end lost 5 bases, the J end lost 3 bases, and 13 bases lay between the germline ends. This CDR3 spans 14 amino acids. The CDR3 DNA reads TGTGCCAGCAGTCCCAGTTCCCCGAAAGAGACCCAGTACTTC. It yields the protein CASSPSSPKETQYF.

In regard to this clonotype: Compared with germline, one end of the junction differs, possibly owing to a read error. The V gene is TRBV7-7, the J gene TRBJ2-5, with D hard to call. The CDR3 extends over 14 amino acids. Germline CDR1 and CDR2: SSHAT and FNYEAQ (reference sequence). As DNA, the CDR3 is TGTGCTAGCAGCTTAGGTGGACGGCAAGAGACCCAGTACTTC. It is translated as CASSLGGRQETQYF.

The CDR3 loop is CASSFFVGATYEQYF. CDR3 DNA sequence: TGTGCCAGCAGCTTTTTTGTAGGTGCCACCTACGAGCAGTACTTC. The chain joins TRBV7-2 to TRBJ2-7; D remains unclear. Trimming removed 3 bases from V and 2 bases from J, with 14 bases in between. This CDR3 comprises 15 residues. CDR1 SGHTA and CDR2 FQGNSA come from the germline V gene.

The gene calls are TRBV7-9 and TRBJ2-1; 9 bases align to TRBD2. Trimming cost V 6 bases and J 5 bases; bases outside gene matches: 8. CDR1 and CDR2 (germline): SEHNR, FQNEAQ (reference sequence). CDR3 size: 15 residues. The DNA for the CDR3 is TGTGCCAGCAGAGGCCCGGGACTAGCAAACAATGAGCAGTTCTTC. Residues: CASRGPGLANNEQFF.

V gene TRBV5-1 combines with J gene TRBJ2-7, with 10 positions matching TRBD2. The CDR3 is made up of 17 amino acids. The V segment lost 0 bases and the J segment 2 bases; nucleotides outside the gene matches: 8. Germline CDR1 is SGHRS and CDR2 is YFSETQ. The CDR3 DNA follows: TGCGCCAGCAGCTTGGTGGCTAGCGGGAGTGTCACCTACGAGCAGTACTTC. This sequence encodes CASSLVASGSVTYEQYF.